Listed below are T cell receptor beta chains from one sample, sequenced in a study of CD8+ T cells in alopecia areata. Sequencing was performed with immunoSEQ multiplex PCR; in TCRdb, only in-frame clones are kept and a portion is missing. The sample lists 150,000 to 200,000 clones; roughly three fifths were seen once. The starting material was CD4+ T cells sorted from blood, obtained at week 4, from a patient treated with tofacitinib. The receptors come from a human donor with alopecia areata. The CDR3 runs from the conserved cysteine through the conserved F or W. The D gene is left open where the match is weak. Where a row states a size, it is once, few, many or the class of an expanded clone; other rows omit it.

clone_size j_call v_call cdr3_length d_call cdr3_nt cdr3_aa
. TRBJ2-2 TRBV27 14 . TGTGCCAGCAGTTTTTCCCTGATGACCGGGGAGCTGTTTTTT CASSFSLMTGELFF
. TRBJ1-1 TRBV6-5 11 TRBD1 TGTGCCAGCAGTAGACAGGGCGAAGCTTTCTTT CASSRQGEAFF
. TRBJ2-1 TRBV29-1 12 . TGCAGCGTTGACCCGGGGGACGTTGAGCAGTTCTTC CSVDPGDVEQFF
. TRBJ1-4 TRBV7-9 13 . TGTGCCAGCAGCCCAGATCATGCGGGGAGACTGTTTTTT CASSPDHAGRLFF
. TRBJ1-1 TRBV29-1 13 TRBD1 TGCAGCGTTGAACAGGGGGCGGACACTGAAGCTTTCTTT CSVEQGADTEAFF
few TRBJ1-2 TRBV7-2 15 . TGTGCCAGCAGCTCCATACTTTCAGAGGGATATGGCTACACCTTC CASSSILSEGYGYTF
. TRBJ2-7 TRBV5-1 16 TRBD1 TGCGCCAGCAGCTTGGGAACAGGGGGCGTCTCCTACGAGCAGTACTTC CASSLGTGGVSYEQYF
few TRBJ2-1 TRBV27 14 TRBD1 TGTGCCAGCAGTCAAGGGACAGGGCGTAATGAGCAGTTCTTC CASSQGTGRNEQFF
. TRBJ2-1 TRBV5-1 13 TRBD2 TGCGCCAGCAGGTATGGACTAGCGAATGAGCAGTTCTTC CASRYGLANEQFF
few TRBJ1-1 TRBV29-1 14 . TGCAGCGTCGTTCGCAGGCTTACGAACACTGAAGCTTTCTTT CSVVRRLTNTEAFF
. TRBJ1-4 TRBV5-1 14 TRBD1 TGCGCCAGCAGCCTGGGACAGGGACGTGAAAAACTGTTTTTT CASSLGQGREKLFF
. TRBJ1-2 TRBV7-2 14 . TGTGCCAGCAGCTTGGGGACGGCCAACTATGGCTACACCTTC CASSLGTANYGYTF
. TRBJ1-6 TRBV18 15 . TGTGCCAGCTCACCACGGGATTTGGGGAGTTCACCCCTCCACTTT CASSPRDLGSSPLHF
few TRBJ2-1 TRBV2 14 TRBD2 TGTGCCAGGAGTTGGACTAGCGGGGCCCGTTTCCGGTTCTTC CARSWTSGARFRFF
. TRBJ2-4 TRBV4-1 17 TRBD2 TGCGCCAGCAGCGGGACTAGCGGGGGCTTGGCCAAAAACATTCAGTACTTC CASSGTSGGLAKNIQYF
. TRBJ2-5 TRBV7-9 14 TRBD2 TGTGCCAGCAGCTTGACTAGCGGCCAAGAGACCCAGTACTTC CASSLTSGQETQYF
. TRBJ2-5 TRBV28 17 TRBD2 TGTGCCAGCAGTTTAACTCGACTAGCGGGTATCCAAGAGACCCAGTACTTC CASSLTRLAGIQETQYF
. TRBJ2-3 TRBV18 14 . TGTGCCAGCTCACCACCGTTGACACTAGATACGCAGTATTTT CASSPPLTLDTQYF
. TRBJ2-7 TRBV28 11 . TGTGCCAGCAGTTTACGCTACGAGCAGTACTTC CASSLRYEQYF
few TRBJ2-4 TRBV11-2 14 TRBD2 TGTGCCAGCAGCTTAGAGCGGGGGACAAACATTCAGTACTTC CASSLERGTNIQYF
. TRBJ1-1 TRBV11-2 11 . TGCGGGGGGTTCATGAACACTGAAGCTTTCTTT CGGFMNTEAFF
few TRBJ2-5 TRBV2 11 . TGTGCCAGCAGTGACGACGAGACCCAGTACTTC CASSDDETQYF
. TRBJ1-6 TRBV7-2 13 TRBD1 TGTGCCAGCAGCCGAGACAGGGATTCACCCCTCCACTTT CASSRDRDSPLHF
. TRBJ2-7 TRBV27 15 TRBD1 TGTGCCAGCCTGGGACAGGGACTCTCGAGCTACGAGCAGTACTTC CASLGQGLSSYEQYF
. TRBJ1-4 TRBV29-1 13 . TGCAGCGTCGAGGGGGAAATAGGTGAAAAACTGTTTTTT CSVEGEIGEKLFF
once TRBJ2-1 TRBV30 13 TRBD1 TGTGCCTGGGGGACAGACTCCTACAATGAGCAGTTCTTC CAWGTDSYNEQFF
. TRBJ2-7 TRBV30 14 . TGTGCCTGGAGTGTCAGCAGGTTATTTGGCGAGCAGTACTTC CAWSVSRLFGEQYF
. TRBJ1-1 TRBV29-1 11 . TGCAGCGCACTCCAGGGATCTGAAGCTTTCTTT CSALQGSEAFF
. TRBJ2-6 TRBV5-1 15 . TGCGCCAGCAGCCCAAACCTCTCTGGGGCCAACGTCCTGACTTTC CASSPNLSGANVLTF
few TRBJ1-2 TRBV11-2 14 . TGTGCCAGCAGCTTAGATCGTGATAGGGGAGGCTACACCTTC CASSLDRDRGGYTF
. TRBJ2-5 TRBV30 13 TRBD2 TGTGCCTGGAGTGCAAGAGCGGGGGAGACCCAGTACTTC CAWSARAGETQYF
. TRBJ2-3 TRBV11-2 19 TRBD2 TGTGCCAGCAGCTTCCTCGGGACTAGCGGGGGGACGAGCACAGATACGCAGTATTTT CASSFLGTSGGTSTDTQYF
. TRBJ1-6 TRBV10-3 13 . TGTGCCATCAGGGGGGGGGACGGAGGACCCCTCCACTTT CAIRGGDGGPLHF
. TRBJ1-5 TRBV27 14 . TGTGCCAGCAGTTTCGAAGGGATCAATCAGCCCCAGCATTTT CASSFEGINQPQHF
. TRBJ2-2 TRBV5-1 12 . TGCGCCAGCAGCTCCCTTCTGGGGGAGCTGTTTTTT CASSSLLGELFF
few TRBJ2-7 TRBV7-2 15 . TGTGCCAGCAGCTCAGCCGCTAGTGGCGCCTACGAGCAGTACTTC CASSSAASGAYEQYF
. TRBJ1-2 TRBV6-1 11 . TGTGCCAGCAGTCAGGGAAGGGGCTACACCTTC CASSQGRGYTF
. TRBJ2-2 TRBV2 15 TRBD2 TGTGCCAGCAGTGAACGCGGGGGAAACACCGGGGAGCTGTTTTTT CASSERGGNTGELFF
. TRBJ1-6 TRBV30 14 TRBD1 TGTGCCTGGAGCGGGGACAGGGGATATTCACCCCTCCACTTT CAWSGDRGYSPLHF
once TRBJ1-2 TRBV18 14 . TGTGCCAGCTCACCTGCAGGGGAGGCCTATGGCTACACCTTC CASSPAGEAYGYTF